The present T cell receptor (beta chain) was sequenced within a study of shared clonotypes between healthy human individuals. General study points: Memory subsets had estimated richness that was generally smaller than that of naive subsets.

Trimming took 3 bases from V and 4 from J, leaving 9 bases between them. The CDR3 consists of 14 residues. The germline V gene encodes CDR1 MNHEY and CDR2 SMNVEV (reference sequence). Naive CD8 cells lacked CD45RO and underwent positive selection for CCR7, leaving out terminally differentiated effector memory CD45RA+ cells. Profiling relied on immunoSEQ multiplex PCR, and the TCRdb table lists in-frame clones only, not all of them. The sample carries around 2,000,000 clones, around 93% recorded once. Of note for this clone: Its antigen is unknown. This specimen includes other DNA sequences encoding the same CDR3.

The specimen sequenced was naive CD8+ T cells from PBMCs. The source is a man aged 18 to 29 in good health. Some clones in this sample may be carry-over from other donors' samples. The chain is built from TRBV27 and TRBJ2-2; no reliable D call. Written as DNA, the CDR3 is TGTGCCAGCAGTTTGGCAGGCAGCACCGGGGAGCTGTTTTTT. Protein sequence: CASSLAGSTGELFF.